These T cell receptor beta chains were read from a single sample in a study of tumor-infiltrating lymphocytes in localized non-small cell lung cancer. The method was immunoSEQ multiplex PCR; TCRdb's version includes in-frame clones alone and lacks a portion of them. The sample includes around 8,900 clones, 72% of them seen just once. Sequencing input: lung tumor tissue. These receptors came from a human donor with non-small cell lung cancer. Each CDR3 is given with its conserved first and last residue. The D gene is left open where the match is weak. Not all rows give a size; the values are once, few, many and, for expanded clones, a class.

v_gene: TRBV11-2; j_gene: TRBJ2-3; d_gene: TRBD2; abundance: NA; CDR3aa: CASHSGGFTDTQYF; CDR3nt: TGTGCCAGTCATAGCGGGGGGTTTACAGATACGCAGTATTTT
v_gene: TRBV7-8; j_gene: TRBJ2-1; d_gene: TRBD2; abundance: NA; CDR3aa: CASNLVSSGLNNEQFF; CDR3nt: TGTGCCAGCAACCTCGTTTCTAGCGGGCTTAATAATGAGCAGTTCTTC
v_gene: TRBV27; j_gene: TRBJ2-3; d_gene: NA; abundance: NA; CDR3aa: CASRAYPGRPDTQYF; CDR3nt: TGTGCCAGCAGAGCGTACCCCGGGAGACCAGATACGCAGTATTTT
v_gene: TRBV5-6; j_gene: TRBJ1-2; d_gene: NA; abundance: NA; CDR3aa: CASSLNDKGRASGSYGYTF; CDR3nt: TGTGCCAGCAGCTTGAATGATAAGGGCAGGGCCTCGGGAAGCTATGGCTACACCTTC
v_gene: TRBV5-6; j_gene: TRBJ1-1; d_gene: NA; abundance: NA; CDR3aa: CASSLGSQRARTEAFF; CDR3nt: TGTGCCAGCAGCTTGGGGTCACAGCGCGCTCGCACTGAAGCTTTCTTT
v_gene: TRBV5-1; j_gene: TRBJ2-7; d_gene: TRBD1; abundance: NA; CDR3aa: CASSSIPGDRGHEQYF; CDR3nt: TGCGCCAGCAGCTCTATACCGGGGGACAGGGGCCACGAGCAGTACTTC
v_gene: TRBV29-1; j_gene: TRBJ2-7; d_gene: NA; abundance: NA; CDR3aa: CSVAADYYEQYF; CDR3nt: TGCAGCGTTGCCGCAGACTACTACGAGCAGTACTTC
v_gene: TRBV9; j_gene: TRBJ2-7; d_gene: NA; abundance: few; CDR3aa: CASSVGTESSYEQYF; CDR3nt: TGTGCCAGCAGCGTTGGGACGGAGAGCTCCTACGAGCAGTACTTC
v_gene: TRBV29-1; j_gene: TRBJ2-7; d_gene: TRBD1; abundance: medium-sized; CDR3aa: CSVGGQGNYEQYF; CDR3nt: TGCAGCGTTGGGGGACAGGGGAACTACGAGCAGTACTTC
v_gene: TRBV2; j_gene: TRBJ2-5; d_gene: NA; abundance: NA; CDR3aa: CASSDGSARETQYF; CDR3nt: TGTGCCAGCAGTGATGGTTCAGCACGGGAGACCCAGTACTTC
v_gene: TRBV7-3; j_gene: TRBJ1-5; d_gene: TRBD1; abundance: NA; CDR3aa: CASSKDRDQPQHF; CDR3nt: TGTGCCAGCAGCAAAGACAGGGATCAGCCCCAGCATTTT
v_gene: TRBV2; j_gene: TRBJ2-1; d_gene: NA; abundance: NA; CDR3aa: CASSEMGTPYKTYNEQFF; CDR3nt: TGTGCCAGCAGTGAGATGGGGACGCCCTATAAAACCTACAATGAGCAGTTCTTC
v_gene: TRBV6-1; j_gene: TRBJ1-5; d_gene: NA; abundance: NA; CDR3aa: CATAVEQGGQPQHF; CDR3nt: TGTGCCACCGCAGTAGAACAGGGCGGTCAGCCCCAGCATTTT
v_gene: TRBV6-6; j_gene: TRBJ2-5; d_gene: NA; abundance: NA; CDR3aa: CASSERQEGETQYF; CDR3nt: TGTGCCAGCAGTGAGAGGCAGGAAGGGGAGACCCAGTACTTC
v_gene: TRBV7-8; j_gene: TRBJ2-7; d_gene: NA; abundance: NA; CDR3aa: CASSLGVRDEQYF; CDR3nt: TGTGCCAGCAGCTTAGGAGTTCGGGACGAGCAGTACTTC
v_gene: TRBV12-5; j_gene: TRBJ1-5; d_gene: TRBD1; abundance: medium-sized; CDR3aa: CASGSSDRGNQPQHF; CDR3nt: TGTGCTAGTGGTTCCTCCGACAGGGGCAATCAGCCCCAGCATTTT
v_gene: TRBV27; j_gene: TRBJ2-5; d_gene: NA; abundance: once; CDR3aa: CASRPSWGEGETQYF; CDR3nt: TGTGCCAGCAGGCCATCCTGGGGCGAGGGAGAGACCCAGTACTTC
v_gene: TRBV5-4; j_gene: TRBJ1-2; d_gene: TRBD1; abundance: NA; CDR3aa: CASSVGQGAAGYTF; CDR3nt: TGTGCCAGCAGCGTGGGACAGGGGGCGGCTGGCTACACCTTC
v_gene: TRBV29-1; j_gene: TRBJ1-5; d_gene: NA; abundance: NA; CDR3aa: CSVEDRQGQPQHF; CDR3nt: TGCAGCGTTGAAGATCGCCAGGGGCAGCCCCAGCATTTT
v_gene: TRBV11-2; j_gene: TRBJ2-3; d_gene: TRBD2; abundance: once; CDR3aa: CASSTGLAGAPQYF; CDR3nt: TGTGCCAGCAGCACGGGACTAGCGGGAGCGCCGCAGTATTTT
v_gene: TRBV30; j_gene: TRBJ2-1; d_gene: NA; abundance: NA; CDR3aa: CAWSVVAKSEQFF; CDR3nt: TGTGCCTGGAGTGTCGTAGCGAAGAGTGAGCAGTTCTTC
v_gene: TRBV19; j_gene: TRBJ1-1; d_gene: TRBD1; abundance: NA; CDR3aa: CASSSQGEYTEAFF; CDR3nt: TGTGCCAGTAGTTCACAGGGGGAATACACTGAAGCTTTCTTT
v_gene: TRBV28; j_gene: TRBJ1-4; d_gene: TRBD1; abundance: NA; CDR3aa: CASSSPGQGRVLEKLFF; CDR3nt: TGTGCCAGCAGTTCACCGGGACAGGGAAGGGTTCTGGAAAAACTGTTTTTT
v_gene: TRBV4-2; j_gene: TRBJ2-3; d_gene: TRBD2; abundance: once; CDR3aa: CASGGTSGGYSTDTQYF; CDR3nt: TGTGCCAGCGGCGGGACTAGCGGGGGCTATAGCACAGATACGCAGTATTTT
v_gene: TRBV19; j_gene: TRBJ2-2; d_gene: NA; abundance: once; CDR3aa: CASSPRLVAAGELFF; CDR3nt: TGTGCCAGTAGTCCTCGACTAGTTGCTGCCGGGGAGCTGTTTTTT
v_gene: TRBV30; j_gene: TRBJ2-7; d_gene: NA; abundance: NA; CDR3aa: CAWSEVGIDYEQYF; CDR3nt: TGTGCCTGGAGTGAGGTGGGAATAGACTACGAGCAGTACTTC